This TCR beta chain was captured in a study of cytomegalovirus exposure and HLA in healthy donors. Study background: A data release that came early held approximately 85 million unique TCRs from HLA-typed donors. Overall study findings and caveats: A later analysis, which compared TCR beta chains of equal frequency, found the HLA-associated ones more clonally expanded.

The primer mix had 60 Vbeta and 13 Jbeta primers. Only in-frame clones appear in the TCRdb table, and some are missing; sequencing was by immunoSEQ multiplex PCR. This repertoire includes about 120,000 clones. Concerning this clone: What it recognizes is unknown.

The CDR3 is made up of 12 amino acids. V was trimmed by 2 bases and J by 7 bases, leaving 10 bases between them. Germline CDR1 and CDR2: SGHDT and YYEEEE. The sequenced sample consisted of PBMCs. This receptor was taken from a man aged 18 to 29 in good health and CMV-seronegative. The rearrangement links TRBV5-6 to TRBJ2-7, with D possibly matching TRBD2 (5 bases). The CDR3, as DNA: TGTGCCAGCAGCTTTGACTATAGGGAGCAGTACTTC. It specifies CASSFDYREQYF.